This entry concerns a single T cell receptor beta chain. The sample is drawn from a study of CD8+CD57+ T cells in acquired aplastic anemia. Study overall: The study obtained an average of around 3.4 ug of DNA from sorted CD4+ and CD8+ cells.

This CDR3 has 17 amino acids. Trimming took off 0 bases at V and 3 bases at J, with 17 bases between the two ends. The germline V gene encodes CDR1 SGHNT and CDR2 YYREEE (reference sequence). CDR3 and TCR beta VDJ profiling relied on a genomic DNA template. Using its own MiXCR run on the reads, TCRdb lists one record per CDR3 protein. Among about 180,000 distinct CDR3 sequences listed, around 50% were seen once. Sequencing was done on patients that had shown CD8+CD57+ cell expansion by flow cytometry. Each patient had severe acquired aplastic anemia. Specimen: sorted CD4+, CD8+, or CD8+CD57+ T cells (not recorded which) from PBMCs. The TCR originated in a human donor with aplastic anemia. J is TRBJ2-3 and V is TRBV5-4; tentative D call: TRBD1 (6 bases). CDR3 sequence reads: CASSLGVLTGLTDTQYF. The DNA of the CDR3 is TGTGCCAGCAGCTTGGGGGTGCTGACAGGTTTGACAGATACGCAGTATTTT.